The source of this T cell receptor beta chain is a study of Tregs in tolerant kidney transplant recipients. Profiled with immunoSEQ multiplex PCR; TCRdb holds only in-frame clones, not every one. The repertoire includes 90,000 or so clones, under 95% of them detected once, and around 1.6% sits in the top ten. Mixed chimerism was transient after nonmyeloablative marrow transplants from related graft donors. The material sequenced was CD4+ T cells from blood (PBMCs), taken 12 months after the transplant. The clonotype was recovered from a human patient who received a combined kidney and bone marrow transplant. Some T cells may be transferred from the graft donor.

The CDR3 nucleotides read TGTGCCAGCAGTGCCGGGACTAGCGGGAGTGTCTTCTACGAGCAGTACTTC. Residues: CASSAGTSGSVFYEQYF. This chain joins TRBV9 and TRBJ2-7, with TRBD2 matching 14 bases. J gave up 3 bases and V 5 bases, and 10 bases lay outside the gene matches. The CDR3 extends over 17 amino acids. Germline CDR1 and CDR2: SGDLS and YYNGEE.